This T cell receptor (beta chain) derives from a study of identical twins. Findings and caveats of the study: Invariant MAIT and iNKT cells could partly confound zero-insertion analyses. The degree of excess twin sharing was weaker in beta out-of-frame sequences.

TCRdb reanalysed the 5' RACE reads using MiXCR and keeps one entry per CDR3 protein. Of about 920,000 distinct CDR3 sequences in the sample, 12% were seen once. As to this clonotype: Its antigen is currently unknown.

V was trimmed by 7 bases and J by 6 bases, leaving 16 bases between them. The CDR3 is 13 amino acids. Germline V gene sequence: CDR1 MDHEN, CDR2 SYDVKM. Healthy Caucasians supplied all donations. The same data also went into a second study, on yellow fever vaccine responses in identical twins. That study adds: On the reported evidence, twins' vaccine T cell responses seemed partly convergent and partly personalized.

Sequencing was done on a sample of PBMCs. This sequence originates from a woman aged 18-29 years in good health. This chain uses TRBV28 with TRBJ2-7; D perhaps matches TRBD2 (5 bases). The CDR3 DNA follows: TGTGCCAGCACCCGGGGTTATGGGCTCGAGCAGTACTTC. Encoded protein: CASTRGYGLEQYF.